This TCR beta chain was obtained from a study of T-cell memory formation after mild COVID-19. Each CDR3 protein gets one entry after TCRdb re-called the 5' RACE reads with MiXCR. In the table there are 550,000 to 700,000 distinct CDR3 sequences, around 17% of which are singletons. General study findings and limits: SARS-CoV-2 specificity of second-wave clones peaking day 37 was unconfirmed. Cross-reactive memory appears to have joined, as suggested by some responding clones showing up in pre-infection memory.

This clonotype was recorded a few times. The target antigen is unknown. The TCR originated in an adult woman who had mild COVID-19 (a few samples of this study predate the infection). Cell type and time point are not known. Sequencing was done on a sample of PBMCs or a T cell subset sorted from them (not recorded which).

The DNA for the CDR3 is TGTGCCAGCACCCCCTCGGGGCTGAACACTGAAGCTTTCTTT. Protein product: CASTPSGLNTEAFF. The chain links TRBV3-1 to TRBJ1-1; D may be TRBD1 (5 bases). The CDR3 is 14 residues long. CDR1 is LGHDT and CDR2 is YNNKEL in the germline V gene (reference sequence). The V end lost 7 bases, the J end lost 0 bases, and 12 bases lay between the germline ends.